The rows below give T cell receptor beta chains drawn from one sample of a study of chemoradiotherapy in HPV16-positive cancers. Sequencing used immunoSEQ multiplex PCR; TCRdb keeps in-frame clones, though not all of them. The table has fewer than 5,500 clones, 90% seen once. The starting material was tumor tissue, obtained from a patient who underwent chemoradiotherapy. The receptors stem from a human donor with HPV-associated anogenital cancer. The CDR3 runs from the conserved cysteine through the conserved F or W. The order of the fields is V gene, J gene, D gene, CDR3 protein. A D gene is named only where the DNA matches it firmly.

TRBV1,TRBJ2-1,NA,CTSSLLGLANYNEQFF
TRBV18,TRBJ1-5,TRBD1,CASSSLGQGNSNQPQHF
TRBV7-2,TRBJ2-7,NA,CASSLEQITGYEQYF
TRBV7-2,TRBJ1-2,TRBD1,CASNRQGEGGYTF
TRBV18,TRBJ1-3,NA,CASSPGSGNTIYF
TRBV9,TRBJ2-3,TRBD1,CASSVRTGQADTQYF
TRBV5-6,TRBJ1-5,TRBD1,CASSLGTGRGNQPQHF
TRBV5-1,TRBJ2-2,NA,CASSPATGSTGELFF
TRBV14,TRBJ1-3,NA,CASSPLSQDRNTIYF
TRBV15,TRBJ1-1,TRBD1,CATSRVFWTGRAEAFF
TRBV14,TRBJ2-3,NA,CASSQEYTDTQYF
TRBV7-2,TRBJ2-1,NA,CASSYGRYNEQFF
TRBV19,TRBJ2-5,TRBD2,CASSASGRWTQYF
TRBV30,TRBJ2-5,NA,CAWSVSGAGETQYF
TRBV5-8,TRBJ2-7,TRBD1,CASSLGQGVFVDEQYF
TRBV2,TRBJ1-5,TRBD1,CASRTNPGGVKHF
TRBV7-9,TRBJ2-1,NA,CASSPSGEQFF
TRBV2,TRBJ2-5,NA,CASSSVRDGETQYF
TRBV7-2,TRBJ1-4,TRBD1,CASSLRRTGGNEKLFF
TRBV4-2,TRBJ2-2,TRBD2,CASSHETSGANTGELFF
TRBV28,TRBJ2-5,TRBD2,CASSLTGGAKETQYF
TRBV9,TRBJ1-1,NA,CASSSNTEAFF
TRBV7-2,TRBJ2-7,NA,CASSSRDSSYEQYF
TRBV15,TRBJ1-2,NA,CATKEGGGGAYGYTF
TRBV18,TRBJ1-6,NA,CASSEEDSYSPLHF
TRBV6-1,TRBJ1-2,NA,CASRPTPWDYGYTF
TRBV19,TRBJ1-5,NA,CASSSWEGTINQPQHF
TRBV6-1,TRBJ1-4,NA,CASSEAEYEKLFF
TRBV14,TRBJ2-5,NA,CASSQDWGRETQYF
TRBV11-2,TRBJ2-3,NA,CASSLGLGGTDTQYF
TRBV6-6,NA,NA,CASSYVAYEQYF
TRBV7-6,TRBJ1-2,TRBD1,CASSATGDYGYTF
TRBV15,TRBJ2-5,TRBD2,CATSRDSLGGVETQYF
TRBV2,TRBJ1-3,NA,CASPRGLPGSGNTIYF
TRBV2,TRBJ1-4,NA,CASNTQTPEKLFF
TRBV28,TRBJ2-3,NA,CASSFSGTDTQYF
TRBV7-2,TRBJ2-3,TRBD1,CASSLAPQGRTDTQYF
TRBV19,TRBJ1-2,TRBD1,CASSITGTGGYGYTF
TRBV2,TRBJ2-1,NA,CASSVAGSVYNEQFF
TRBV4-1,TRBJ2-3,TRBD2,CASSQLGLAGGPSGTDTQYF
TRBV4-2,TRBJ1-4,NA,CASSQAVTATNEKLFF
TRBV29-1,TRBJ2-4,NA,CSGGTAAKNIQYF
TRBV5-1,TRBJ2-6,NA,CASSPQGAGANVLTF